Listed here are 3 T cell receptor beta chains from one sample, sequenced in a study of blood T cells in healthy people across ages. A sample-barcoded 5' primer and a J-beta primer mix were used in a second PCR of about 6 to 11 cycles. TCRdb passed the 5' RACE reads through MiXCR, listing each CDR3 protein once. The sample shows 800,000 to 950,000 distinct CDR3 sequences, roughly 28% of them seen only once. These same records also appear under a second study, on T cells of mothers and their children.

The sequenced sample consisted of blood. The receptors were sampled from a woman between 35 and 50 years old in good health.

At least ten counts were recorded for this clonotype. The J gene is TRBJ2-3, the V gene TRBV6-5; either TRBD1 or TRBD2 may supply D (6 bases each). The CDR3 is 20 amino acids. Trimming removed 1 base from V and 0 bases from J, with 23 bases in between. Germline CDR1 MNHEY, CDR2 SVGAGI. The CDR3 is CASSYWDIGGIYSSTDTQYF. The CDR3 bases are TGTGCCAGCAGTTACTGGGACATAGGAGGGATTTATTCTAGCACAGATACGCAGTATTTT.

The V call is TRBV6-2 or TRBV6-3, the J call TRBJ2-3; TRBD2 might be the D (7 bases). V lost 8 bases and J 0 bases, leaving 15 bases between the germline ends. The germline V gene has CDR1 MNHEY and CDR2 SVGEGT. This CDR3 is built from 15 residues. The CDR3 loop reads CASQERGGSTDTQYF. CDR3 nucleotide sequence: TGTGCCAGCCAGGAGAGGGGGGGAAGCACAGATACGCAGTATTTT.

This clonotype was detected a few times. The J gene is TRBJ1-5, the V gene TRBV30, with 7 bases matching TRBD1. The V segment lost 2 bases and the J segment 3 bases; nucleotides outside the gene matches: 7. CDR3 size: 15 residues. CDR1 is GTSNPN and CDR2 is SVGIG in the germline V gene (reference sequence). This CDR3 is CAWSWTGDLNQPQHF. The CDR3 DNA sequence: TGTGCCTGGAGTTGGACAGGAGACCTCAATCAGCCCCAGCATTTT. Full variable domain (remainder filled in from reference TRBV30 and TRBJ1-5): SQTIHQWPATLVQPVGSPLSLECTVEGTSNPNLYWYRQAAGRGLQLLFYSVGIGQISSEVPQNLSASRPQDRQFILSSKKLLLSDSGFYLCAWSWTGDLNQPQHFGDGTRLSIL.